The rows below give T cell receptor beta chains drawn from one sample of a study of cytomegalovirus exposure and HLA in healthy donors. The method was immunoSEQ multiplex PCR; TCRdb's version includes in-frame clones alone and lacks a portion of them. This table has around 170,000 clones, 85% appearing once. The sequenced sample was PBMCs. These TCRs come from a man aged 18 to 29 in good health and CMV-seropositive. CDR3s include the opening cysteine and the closing phenylalanine or tryptophan. Each record gives: clone size, J gene, D gene, V gene, CDR3 length, CDR3 DNA, CDR3 protein. D genes are given only for firm matches. Not every row has a clone size; where given, it reads once, few, many or a size class.

abundance: -
j_gene: TRBJ2-5
d_gene: TRBD1
v_gene: TRBV9
len: 15
CDR3nt: TGTGCCAGCAGCCCGACAGGGGGCCAGGTGGAGACCCAGTACTTC
CDR3aa: CASSPTGGQVETQYF

abundance: -
j_gene: TRBJ2-7
d_gene: TRBD1
v_gene: TRBV6-6
len: 13
CDR3nt: TGTGCCACCACACGGGACAGGGACTACGAGCAGTACTTC
CDR3aa: CATTRDRDYEQYF

abundance: once
j_gene: TRBJ1-5
d_gene: -
v_gene: TRBV6-5
len: 14
CDR3nt: TGTGCCAGCAGTTACGGGTCTGCGGGGCAGCCCCAGCATTTT
CDR3aa: CASSYGSAGQPQHF

abundance: -
j_gene: TRBJ2-1
d_gene: -
v_gene: TRBV27
len: 14
CDR3nt: TGTGCCAGCAGTTTATCCAGTCGCTACAATGAGCAGTTCTTC
CDR3aa: CASSLSSRYNEQFF

abundance: -
j_gene: TRBJ2-1
d_gene: TRBD2
v_gene: TRBV20-1
len: 10
CDR3nt: TGCAGTGCCCCTAGCGGGGGGCAGTTCTTC
CDR3aa: CSAPSGGQFF

abundance: -
j_gene: TRBJ2-2
d_gene: -
v_gene: TRBV7-8
len: 14
CDR3nt: TGTGCCAGCAGCTTAGATTTAGCCACCGGGGAGCTGTTTTTT
CDR3aa: CASSLDLATGELFF

abundance: -
j_gene: TRBJ2-3
d_gene: TRBD2
v_gene: TRBV19
len: 20
CDR3nt: TGTGCCAGTAGTATAGACCCTTCTGCGGGACTAGCGGTAAGCACAGATACGCAGTATTTT
CDR3aa: CASSIDPSAGLAVSTDTQYF

abundance: -
j_gene: TRBJ1-5
d_gene: -
v_gene: TRBV6-1
len: 12
CDR3nt: TGTGCCGCCGGAGGAGGCAATCAGCCCCAGCATTTT
CDR3aa: CAAGGGNQPQHF

abundance: -
j_gene: TRBJ2-5
d_gene: -
v_gene: TRBV4-1
len: 15
CDR3nt: TGCGCCAGCAGCCAGATCGACAGCCCCGGGGAGACCCAGTACTTC
CDR3aa: CASSQIDSPGETQYF

abundance: -
j_gene: TRBJ1-2
d_gene: TRBD1
v_gene: TRBV28
len: 14
CDR3nt: TGTGCCAGCAGTTTACCAGGGGGTCCTAGGGGCTACACCTTC
CDR3aa: CASSLPGGPRGYTF

abundance: -
j_gene: TRBJ1-1
d_gene: -
v_gene: TRBV28
len: 10
CDR3nt: TGTGCCAGCAGACAGATTGAAGCTTTCTTT
CDR3aa: CASRQIEAFF

abundance: -
j_gene: TRBJ2-7
d_gene: TRBD1
v_gene: TRBV4-1
len: 14
CDR3nt: TGCGCCAGCAGGCGGGTACAGGGGTTCAACGAGCAGTACTTC
CDR3aa: CASRRVQGFNEQYF

abundance: -
j_gene: TRBJ2-2
d_gene: -
v_gene: TRBV14
len: 17
CDR3nt: TGTGCCAGCAGCCGTAGCGTCTTGAGGGAACGTGGCGGGGAGCTGTTTTTT
CDR3aa: CASSRSVLRERGGELFF